What follows is one T cell receptor (beta chain) and its context. An end of the junction differs from the germline gene, which may be a read error. The germline V gene has CDR1 GTSNPN and CDR2 SVGIG (reference sequence). The CDR3 length is 13 residues. The data are from a study of blood T cell repertoires in COVID-19. Study details: Samples came from the United States, Italy and Spain, spanning acute and convalescent COVID-19. Sources were T cells, B-cell-depleted T cells, or PBMCs; the material itself was cDNA or gDNA.

In the authors' methods: From reference gene primer amplification, estimates of nucleated cell counts were derived. The data were produced by immunoSEQ multiplex PCR, yet TCRdb's version contains in-frame clones alone and is incomplete. V and J calls and clone size are copied from that table; D and trimming were computed from the DNA. The data show 60,000 to 75,000 clones, roughly 87% seen once. The gene calls are TRBV30 and TRBJ2-7; D perhaps matches TRBD2 (6 bases). This TCR came from a middle-aged man with active COVID-19. The specimen was peripheral blood. The CDR3 sequence: CAWRVTGSYEQYF. CDR3 sequence (DNA): TGTGCCTGGCGTGTCACCGGGAGCTACGAGCAGTACTTC.